The 16 T cell receptor beta chains reported below all come from one sample, sequenced in a study of blood T cell repertoires in COVID-19. TCRdb's table, derived via immunoSEQ multiplex PCR, lists solely in-frame clones and lacks some. Here the sample spans approximately 45,000 clones, about 70% being singletons. The sample taken for sequencing was peripheral blood. All receptors come from a man older than 75 with acute or convalescent COVID-19.

The chain has TRBV19 and TRBJ2-1; D remains unclear. The CDR3 spans 12 residues. Germline lookup yields CDR1 LNHDA and CDR2 SQIVND (reference sequence). V lost 4 bases and J lost 8, with 9 bases in between. The CDR3 protein is CASSSSYDEQFF. CDR3 bases: TGTGCCAGTAGTAGTTCCTATGATGAGCAGTTCTTC.

The CDR3 protein is CASSWTGGNQPQHF. CDR3 sequence (DNA): TGTGCCAGCAGTTGGACAGGGGGCAATCAGCCCCAGCATTTT. The chain couples TRBV6-2 or TRBV6-3 to TRBJ1-5, with TRBD1 matching 9 bases. The CDR3 consists of 14 residues. The junction had 0 bases not matched to a gene; V was cut back by 4 bases and J by 2 bases. Looked up from germline, CDR1 is MNHEY and CDR2 is SVGEGT.

The chain links TRBV10-3 to TRBJ2-3; the D gene is possibly TRBD2 (6 bases). In germline, CDR1 is ENHRY, CDR2 SYGVKD. There are 14 residues in the CDR3. V was clipped by 8 bases and J by 4 bases, with 16 bases between them. CDR3 amino acids: CAIGSGDLSDTQYF. The CDR3 DNA reads as TGTGCCATCGGCTCGGGAGACCTATCAGATACGCAGTATTTT.

The genes are TRBV28 and TRBJ2-7; 11 bases align to TRBD2. V shed 2 bases, J shed 6 bases, and the junction held 6 bases outside the gene matches. In germline, CDR1 is MDHEN, CDR2 SYDVKM. The CDR3 contains 15 residues. DNA for the CDR3: TGTGCCAGCAGTTTACGGGTAGCGGGAGGGGGCGAGCAGTACTTC. Translated, it gives CASSLRVAGGGEQYF.

V and J are TRBV24-1 and TRBJ2-1; maybe TRBD1 (6 bases). Trimming pared 5 bases from V and 1 base from J, leaving 11 bases between. CDR3 length: 15 residues. In germline, CDR1 is KGHDR, CDR2 SFDVKD. The CDR3 reads CATSAPTGSYNEQFF. In DNA form, the CDR3 reads TGTGCCACCAGTGCCCCTACAGGGTCCTACAATGAGCAGTTCTTC.

This clone was counted a single time. The chain couples TRBV2 to TRBJ2-3; 9 bases are shared with TRBD2. Germline assignment: CDR1 SNHLY and CDR2 FYNNEI. V was clipped by 7 bases and J by 9 bases; unmatched bases: 8. The CDR3 is made up of 13 amino acids. The CDR3 spells CASKNPSGATQYF. The CDR3 nucleotides are TGTGCCAGCAAAAACCCTAGCGGGGCCACGCAGTATTTT.

This clone has a single count. The chain couples TRBV5-1 to TRBJ1-1; D possibly corresponds to TRBD1 (6 bases). The V gene lost 1 base and the J gene lost 0 bases, with 10 bases spanning the gap. Germline loops: CDR1 SGHRS, CDR2 YFSETQ. CDR3 length equals 15 residues. The CDR3 region is CASSLHGQLNTEAFF. For the CDR3, the DNA is TGCGCCAGCAGCTTGCATGGACAGTTGAACACTGAAGCTTTCTTT.

The chain carries TRBV5-1 and TRBJ2-3; TRBD2 matches 13 bases. The CDR3 runs to 16 residues. Germline values: CDR1 SGHRS, CDR2 YFSETQ. The ends lost 4 bases at V and 5 bases at J; junction bases unmatched: 7. CDR3 sequence (DNA): TGCGCCAGCAGCATACTAGCGGGAGGGCCGCAAGATACGCAGTATTTT. This translates into CASSILAGGPQDTQYF.

The chain recombines TRBV6-6 with TRBJ1-2; 10 nucleotides line up with TRBD1. This CDR3 spans 14 amino acids. Germline CDR1 and CDR2: MNHNY and SVGAGI (reference sequence). V shed 6 bases and J 8 bases; nucleotides not matched to a gene: 9. The CDR3 reads CASRGGQGLVGYTF. The CDR3 DNA is TGTGCCAGCAGGGGGGGACAGGGGTTGGTGGGCTACACCTTC.

V and J are TRBV7-9 and TRBJ1-2; a weak D match, TRBD1 (5 bases). This CDR3 has 15 residues. Germline loops: CDR1 SEHNR, CDR2 FQNEAQ (reference sequence). Trimming took 3 bases from V and 3 from J, leaving 14 bases between them. CDR3 in DNA: TGTGCCAGCAGCTTGAGACAGACTTTCGACTATGGCTACACCTTC. It codes for CASSLRQTFDYGYTF.

A single count supports this clone. The chain employs TRBV6-5 and TRBJ1-1, with D hard to call. The CDR3 totals 12 residues. Trimming removed 6 bases at V and 8 bases at J, with 13 bases between. The V gene's germline CDR1 is MNHEY and CDR2 SVGAGI. The CDR3 bases are TGTGCCAGCAGATGGGCTGATGGGGAAGCTTTCTTT. Amino acids: CASRWADGEAFF.

A single count supports this clone. The V call is TRBV28, the J call TRBJ2-7; 11 bases are shared with TRBD2. V lost 5 bases to trimming and J lost 4 bases; unmatched junction nucleotides: 7. CDR3 size: 15 residues. Germline assignment: CDR1 MDHEN and CDR2 SYDVKM. In nucleotides, the CDR3 is TGTGCCAGCAGTATCCTAGCGGGGGGAAGATACGAGCAGTACTTC. This sequence encodes CASSILAGGRYEQYF.

The chain links TRBV5-5 to TRBJ2-7, with 11 nucleotides matching TRBD1. The CDR3 runs 14 residues. Per germline, CDR1 SGHKS and CDR2 YYEKEE (reference sequence). The trim removed 4 bases at V and 0 bases at J, leaving 0 bases unmatched. The CDR3 sequence: CASSGQGASYEQYF. The CDR3, as DNA: TGTGCCAGCAGCGGACAGGGGGCCTCCTACGAGCAGTACTTC.

The chain uses TRBV7-3 and TRBJ2-2; tentatively, D is TRBD2 (5 bases). Germline lookup yields CDR1 SGHTA and CDR2 FQGTGA. Trimming cost V 2 bases and J 8 bases, with 9 bases left between them. This CDR3 spans 13 amino acids. CDR3 protein: CASSLGREGELFF. The DNA of the CDR3 is TGTGCCAGCAGCTTAGGAAGGGAGGGGGAGCTGTTTTTT.

The chain joins TRBV6-5 to TRBJ2-1; 11 bases agree with TRBD2. Germline V lookup: CDR1 MNHEY, CDR2 SVGAGI. V lost 0 bases to trimming and J lost 7 bases; unmatched junction nucleotides: 5. The CDR3 has 16 amino acids. The CDR3 DNA reads TGTGCCAGCAGTTACTCGTCACTAGCGGGAGTTAATGAGCAGTTCTTC. Amino acids: CASSYSSLAGVNEQFF.

V and J are TRBV7-3 and TRBJ1-6, with a weak D call TRBD1 (5 bases). V was cut by 5 bases and J by 7 bases, with 15 bases left in between. The CDR3 length is 15 residues. The germline CDR1 and CDR2 sequences are SGHTA and FQGTGA. The CDR3 sequence: CASSPTGTQNSPLHF. DNA of the CDR3: TGTGCCAGCAGCCCAACCGGGACTCAAAATTCACCCCTCCACTTT. Filled out from reference TRBV7-3 and TRBJ1-6, the complete variable domain reads GAGVSQTPSNKVTEKGKYVELRCDPISGHTALYWYRQSLGQGPEFLIYFQGTGAADDSGLPNDRFFAVRPEGSVSTLKIQRTERGDSAVYLCASSPTGTQNSPLHFGNGTRLTVT.